The 16 T cell receptor beta chains presented below share a single source sample, sequenced in a study of blood T cell repertoires in COVID-19. The table came from immunoSEQ multiplex PCR; TCRdb's copy has only in-frame clones and leaves some out. This sample carries about 210,000 clones, roughly 86% of them seen once, and the ten largest clones take about a tenth. Sequenced input: PBMCs or T cells enriched from blood (not recorded which). The receptors derive from a man between 18 and 29 years old with acute COVID-19.

Only a few counts were recorded for this clone. This chain uses TRBV30 with TRBJ1-6; D call uncertain. Germline assignment: CDR1 GTSNPN and CDR2 SVGIG (reference sequence). V was trimmed by 0 bases and J by 14 bases, leaving 11 bases between them. The CDR3 is 12 residues long. CDR3 in amino acids: CAWSVSYSTLHF. The CDR3, as DNA: TGTGCCTGGAGTGTATCCTACAGCACCCTCCACTTT. Looking up the rest from reference TRBV30 and TRBJ1-6 gives the full variable domain: SQTIHQWPATLVQPVGSPLSLECTVEGTSNPNLYWYRQAAGRGLQLLFYSVGIGQISSEVPQNLSASRPQDRQFILSSKKLLLSDSGFYLCAWSVSYSTLHFGNGTRLTVT.

The CDR3 DNA sequence: TGTGCCAGCAGCTTTAAGCGGGGGCTCACAGATACGCAGTATTTT. Translating gives CASSFKRGLTDTQYF. The chain carries TRBV5-6 and TRBJ2-3, with 8 bases matching TRBD2. The V gene's germline CDR1 is SGHDT and CDR2 YYEEEE. The CDR3 has 15 amino acids. V shed 2 bases and J 2 bases; nucleotides not matched to a gene: 4. The full variable domain, completed using reference TRBV5-6 and TRBJ2-3, is DAGVTQSPTHLIKTRGQQVTLRCSPKSGHDTVSWYQQALGQGPQFIFQYYEEEERQRGNFPDRFSGHQFPNYSSELNVNALLLGDSALYLCASSFKRGLTDTQYFGPGTRLTVL.

There are a few counts of this clone. This chain joins TRBV2 and TRBJ2-1; 7 bases align to TRBD2. The CDR3 contains 15 residues. Germline trimming cut 2 bases from V and 4 bases from J; bases unmatched to any gene: 5. Germline-derived CDR1 and CDR2 are SNHLY and FYNNEI. The chain's CDR3 is CASSETGLTYNEQFF. The CDR3 DNA is TGTGCCAGCAGTGAAACGGGACTAACTTACAATGAGCAGTTCTTC.

This rearrangement joins TRBV27 to TRBJ2-7; perhaps TRBD2 as D (6 bases). The V end was cut by 5 bases, the J end by 9 bases, with 14 bases between. The CDR3 is 12 amino acids. CDR1 and CDR2 from the germline V gene are MNHEY and SMNVEV (reference sequence). CDR3 region: CASSATVGRQYF. The CDR3 DNA is TGTGCCAGCAGTGCAACGGTCGGGAGGCAGTACTTC.

This clone was observed a handful of times. J is TRBJ2-1 and V is TRBV7-9; 8 nucleotides line up with TRBD1. Germline V gene data show CDR1 as SEHNR and CDR2 as FQNEAQ (reference sequence). Unmatched junction bases numbered 2, after V lost 2 bases and J lost 5 bases. This CDR3 region has 14 residues. The CDR3, as DNA: TGTGCCAGCAGCTTACAGGGGGCCCACAATGAGCAGTTCTTC. It codes for CASSLQGAHNEQFF.

The chain has TRBV5-1 and TRBJ2-1, with 9 positions matching TRBD2. The CDR3 contains 17 residues. Germline CDR1 reads SGHRS; CDR2 reads YFSETQ. V shed 2 bases, J shed 5 bases, and the junction held 11 bases outside the gene matches. CDR3 loop: CASSFTSLAGTNNEQFF. CDR3 in DNA: TGCGCCAGCAGCTTCACCAGTCTAGCGGGGACGAACAATGAGCAGTTCTTC. Supplemented by reference TRBV5-1 and TRBJ2-1, the full variable domain reads KAGVTQTPRYLIKTRGQQVTLSCSPISGHRSVSWYQQTPGQGLQFLFEYFSETQRNKGNFPGRFSGRQFSNSRSEMNVSTLELGDSALYLCASSFTSLAGTNNEQFFGPGTRLTVL.

V is TRBV5-6 and J is TRBJ1-4; D is undetermined. The CDR3 runs 16 residues. Germline CDR1 and CDR2: SGHDT and YYEEEE. V dropped 2 bases and J dropped 0 bases, with 11 bases sitting between them. The CDR3 is CASSFLSVTTNEKLFF. The DNA of the CDR3 is TGTGCCAGCAGCTTCTTGTCGGTAACAACTAATGAAAAACTGTTTTTT.

In DNA form, the CDR3 reads TGTGCCAGCAGCTTAGGGCTAGCGGGAGTGGTCACCGGGGAGCTGTTTTTT. Amino acid sequence: CASSLGLAGVVTGELFF. V and J are TRBV11-3 and TRBJ2-2; 10 bases line up with TRBD2. The CDR3 runs 17 residues. Germline assignment: CDR1 SGHNT and CDR2 YENEEA. The ends lost 1 base at V and 4 bases at J; junction bases unmatched: 6.

The V call is TRBV18, the J call TRBJ2-7, with D uncertain. Trimming removed 3 bases at V and 6 bases at J, with 12 bases between. From germline, CDR1 is KGHSH and CDR2 LQKENI. The CDR3 has 13 amino acids. CDR3 nucleotides: TGTGCCAGCTCACCTTCGGTAGATCGCGAGCAGTACTTC. Translation: CASSPSVDREQYF.

This chain joins TRBV11-3 and TRBJ2-2, with TRBD1 matching over 7 bases. Per germline, CDR1 SGHNT and CDR2 YENEEA. Trimming at V came to 2 bases and at J to 1 base, leaving 1 base not matched to a gene. This CDR3 is 15 amino acids long. In DNA form, the CDR3 reads TGTGCCAGCAGCTTATGGACAGGGAACACCGGGGAGCTGTTTTTT. It translates to CASSLWTGNTGELFF. Full variable domain (missing parts from reference TRBV11-3 and TRBJ2-2): EAGVVQSPRYKIIEKKQPVAFWCNPISGHNTLYWYLQNLGQGPELLIRYENEEAVDDSQLPKDRFSAERLKGVDSTLKIQPAELGDSAVYLCASSLWTGNTGELFFGEGSRLTVL.

The J gene is TRBJ1-2, the V gene TRBV11-3; D ambiguous. V was clipped by 3 bases and J by 6 bases, with 11 bases between them. Germline lookup yields CDR1 SGHNT and CDR2 YENEEA. The length of the CDR3 is 13 residues. CDR3 protein: CASSFRGSDGYTF. CDR3 DNA: TGTGCCAGCAGCTTCCGGGGTTCAGATGGCTACACCTTC.

V usage is TRBV30 and J usage is TRBJ1-1; D is uncertain. Germline V gene lookup returns CDR1 GTSNPN and CDR2 SVGIG (reference sequence). V lost 0 bases, J lost 2 bases, and 7 bases lay in between. The CDR3 spans 13 residues. For the CDR3, the DNA is TGTGCCTGGAGTGTAACAGCCAACACTGAAGCTTTCTTT. Amino acids: CAWSVTANTEAFF.

This sequence joins TRBV29-1 and TRBJ2-5; TRBD1 matches at 7 bases. Germline-derived CDR1 and CDR2 are SQVTM and ANQGSEA. V was clipped by 6 bases and J by 2 bases; unmatched bases: 6. CDR3 size: 13 residues. Here the CDR3 DNA reads TGCAGCGTCCCGGGACAGCCTCAAGAGACCCAGTACTTC. Translation: CSVPGQPQETQYF. Filled out from reference TRBV29-1 and TRBJ2-5, the complete variable domain reads SAVISQKPSRDICQRGTSLTIQCQVDSQVTMMFWYRQQPGQSLTLIATANQGSEATYESGFVIDKFPISRPNLTFSTLTVSNMSPEDSSIYLCSVPGQPQETQYFGPGTRLLVL.

The chain recombines TRBV28 with TRBJ1-2; 9 positions agree with TRBD1. With 8 bases clipped from V and 7 bases from J, the junction kept 17 bases outside the gene matches. Germline CDR1 MDHEN, CDR2 SYDVKM. This CDR3 comprises 16 residues. The chain's CDR3 is CASLALKGQGRSGYTF. CDR3 bases: TGTGCCAGCCTTGCTTTAAAGGGACAGGGACGTTCTGGCTACACCTTC.

The table lists this clone with a count of one. As DNA, the CDR3 is TGCAGTGCTAGAGATAGTAATGAGCAGTTCTTC. As protein: CSARDSNEQFF. The rearrangement joins TRBV20-1 to TRBJ2-1; D call uncertain. Germline CDR1 and CDR2: DFQATT and SNEGSKA (reference sequence). This CDR3 has 11 residues. V lost 0 bases to trimming and J lost 7 bases, with 4 bases between them.

The chain links TRBV6-5 to TRBJ2-1, with 13 bases identical to TRBD2. CDR1 is MNHEY, CDR2 SVGAGI, per germline. With 5 bases clipped from V and 6 bases from J, the junction kept 4 bases outside the gene matches. The CDR3 runs to 15 residues. The CDR3 DNA reads TGTGCCAGCAGTAGACTAGCGGGAGGAGGCAATGAGCAGTTCTTC. Translating gives CASSRLAGGGNEQFF.